This TCR beta chain was sequenced for a study of T cells in tuberculosis listed by TCRdb under 2018. For the study in its entirety: The study combined CD1B tetramers and high-throughput TCR immunosequencing to characterize T cells specific for the mycobacterial lipid antigen glucose monomycolate (GMM). With ten people per group, a South African clinical cohort compared IGRA-negative adolescents, IGRA-positive adolescents with latent tuberculosis, and adults with active tuberculosis. Results and caveats for the whole study, not just this receptor: A classifier using the diverse GMM-specific repertoire reached roughly 90% accuracy (AUROC approximately 0.9), compared with 70% accuracy using GEM motif frequencies. The smaller NN-distances were partly driven by shorter CDR3-alpha lengths in active tuberculosis patients, and the difference for TCR-beta did not reach statistical significance. Compared with IGRA-negative controls, TCR-alpha repertoires from active tuberculosis had smaller mean NN-distances to GMM-specific TCRs, which suggests that these TCRs underwent clonal expansion. Clinical samples were selected based on the availability of cryopreserved specimens, with adults included as active tuberculosis cases and adolescents included as controls.

With regard to this clone: Its antigen is still unknown. Per-base qualities were not stored, and no clone one base away is much larger.

Trimming leaves V shorter by 7 bases and J shorter by 4 bases, with the junction holding 7 bases beyond the gene matches. CDR1 and CDR2 were assigned from the germline V gene as ENHRY and SYGVKD. From the cysteine up to the phenylalanine, the CDR3 has a length of 14 residues. Here the CDR3 DNA is all that survives: 42 bases in frame from base 1. At study entry, adolescents were screened for latent tuberculosis infection by tuberculin skin test and QuantiFERON-TB GOLD In-Tube IGRA. Immunosequencing was performed on unsorted cryopreserved PBMC and covered roughly 98,000 T cells per clinical donor on average. Eleven high schools in the Worcester region of the Western Cape, South Africa, served as enrollment sites for adolescents aged 12 to 18 years. Ten or so M. tuberculosis-infected adolescents and around ten uninfected adolescents, matched for age and sex, were selected. PBMC from adolescents were isolated by density centrifugation from freshly drawn heparinized blood and then cryopreserved.

The immunoSEQ multiplex PCR assay was used to generate TCR libraries, with TCR-beta and/or TCR-alpha/delta assays applied to each sample. Amplified TCR libraries were sequenced on the Illumina high-throughput platform. Regarding the original processing steps: Clustering and dimensionality reduction were performed using pairwise TCRdist distances among GMM-specific receptors from ex vivo sorted or in vitro expanded T cells. Each clinical repertoire was assigned a mean NN-distance score, defined as the average TCRdist to the nearest 10% of tetramer-positive reference sequences. GEM TCR motif frequency was calculated as the fraction of unique TCRs that matched known GEM sequences in V/J usage and CDR3 length. Active tuberculosis was classified by linear discriminant analysis with leave-one-out cross-validation, implemented in scikit-learn. In TCRdb, the immuneACCESS table is reduced to in-frame sequences with V and J assigned. These tables do not hold every clone; where another copy was compared, an unresolved V gene accounts for under half, and the others remain unexplained. The DNA gave D and trimming, while V, J and clone size come from that table. For this sample there are fewer than 40,000 clones; approximately 95% appear just once. The ten top clones hold around 8.5% of the sample.

The specimen was PBMCs. Recombination connected TRBV10-3 to TRBJ2-5, and 9 junction bases match TRBD2. This clonotype was sampled from a donor aged 10-29 years with latent tuberculosis or without tuberculosis infection. The base sequence is TGTGCCATCAAGGCGGGAGGGTCCGGAGAGACCCAGTACTTC. Its translation is CAIKAGGSGETQYF.